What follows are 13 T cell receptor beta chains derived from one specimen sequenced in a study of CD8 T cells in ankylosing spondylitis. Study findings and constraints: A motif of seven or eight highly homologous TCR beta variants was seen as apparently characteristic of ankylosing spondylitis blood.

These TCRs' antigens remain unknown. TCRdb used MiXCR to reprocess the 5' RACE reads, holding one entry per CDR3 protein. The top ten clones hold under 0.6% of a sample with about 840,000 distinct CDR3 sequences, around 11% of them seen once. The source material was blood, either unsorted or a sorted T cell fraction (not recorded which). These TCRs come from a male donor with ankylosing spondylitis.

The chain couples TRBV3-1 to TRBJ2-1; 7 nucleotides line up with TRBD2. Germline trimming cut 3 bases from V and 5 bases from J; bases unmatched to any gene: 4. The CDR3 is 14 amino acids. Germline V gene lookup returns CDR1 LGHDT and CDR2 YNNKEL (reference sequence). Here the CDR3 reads CASSQWEGHNEQFF. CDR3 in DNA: TGTGCCAGCAGCCAGTGGGAGGGTCACAATGAGCAGTTCTTC.

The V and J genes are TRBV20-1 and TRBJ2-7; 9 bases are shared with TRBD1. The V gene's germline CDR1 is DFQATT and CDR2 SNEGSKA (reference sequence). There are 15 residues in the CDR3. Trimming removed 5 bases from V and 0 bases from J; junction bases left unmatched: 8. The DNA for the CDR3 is TGCAGTGCTCTGGGACGGGACAGGGTCTCCTACGAGCAGTACTTC. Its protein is CSALGRDRVSYEQYF.

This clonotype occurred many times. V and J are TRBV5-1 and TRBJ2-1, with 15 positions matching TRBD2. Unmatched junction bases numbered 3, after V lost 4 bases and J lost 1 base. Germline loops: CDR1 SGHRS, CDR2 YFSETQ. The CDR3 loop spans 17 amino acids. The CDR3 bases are TGCGCCAGCAGCCGCGGGACTAGCGGGGGGTCCTACAATGAGCAGTTCTTC. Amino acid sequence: CASSRGTSGGSYNEQFF.

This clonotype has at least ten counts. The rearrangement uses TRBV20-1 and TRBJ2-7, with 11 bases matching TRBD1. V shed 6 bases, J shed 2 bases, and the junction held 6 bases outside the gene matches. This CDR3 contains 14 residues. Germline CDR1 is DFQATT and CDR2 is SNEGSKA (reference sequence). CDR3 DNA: TGCAGTGCCAGGGACAGGGGGTTGACCTACGAGCAGTACTTC. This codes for CSARDRGLTYEQYF.

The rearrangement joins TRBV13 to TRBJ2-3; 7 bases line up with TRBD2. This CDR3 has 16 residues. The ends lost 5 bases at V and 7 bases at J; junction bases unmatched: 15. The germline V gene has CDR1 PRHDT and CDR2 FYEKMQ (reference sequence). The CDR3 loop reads CASSRTLSGAGNTQYF. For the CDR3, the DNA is TGTGCCAGCAGCCGTACCTTGAGCGGGGCTGGGAATACGCAGTATTTT.

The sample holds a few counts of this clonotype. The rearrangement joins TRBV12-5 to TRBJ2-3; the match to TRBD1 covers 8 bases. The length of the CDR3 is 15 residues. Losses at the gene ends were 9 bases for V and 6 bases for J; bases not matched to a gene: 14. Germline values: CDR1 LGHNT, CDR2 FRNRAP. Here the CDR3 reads CASASLQGESDTQYF. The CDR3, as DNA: TGTGCTAGCGCCTCCCTACAGGGGGAGTCGGATACGCAGTATTTT.

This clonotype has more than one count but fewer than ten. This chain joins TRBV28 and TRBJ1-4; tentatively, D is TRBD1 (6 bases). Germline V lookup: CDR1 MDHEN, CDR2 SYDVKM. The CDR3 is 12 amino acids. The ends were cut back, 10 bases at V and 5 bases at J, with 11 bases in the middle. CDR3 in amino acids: CATEQGNEKLFF. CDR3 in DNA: TGTGCCACCGAACAGGGAAATGAAAAACTGTTTTTT.

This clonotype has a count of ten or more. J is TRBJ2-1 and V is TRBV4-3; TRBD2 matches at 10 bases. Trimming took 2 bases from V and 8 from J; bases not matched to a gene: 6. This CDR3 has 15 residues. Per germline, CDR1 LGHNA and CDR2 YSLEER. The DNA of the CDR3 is TGCGCCAGCAGCCAACTGATAAGCGGGAGGGATGAGCAGTTCTTC. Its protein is CASSQLISGRDEQFF.

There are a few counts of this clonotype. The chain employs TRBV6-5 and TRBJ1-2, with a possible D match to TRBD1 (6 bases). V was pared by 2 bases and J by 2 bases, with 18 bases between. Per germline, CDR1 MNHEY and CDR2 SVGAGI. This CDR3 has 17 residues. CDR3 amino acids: CASSYPKTGRPNYGYTF. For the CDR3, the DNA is TGTGCCAGCAGTTACCCCAAAACAGGGCGGCCCAACTATGGCTACACCTTC.

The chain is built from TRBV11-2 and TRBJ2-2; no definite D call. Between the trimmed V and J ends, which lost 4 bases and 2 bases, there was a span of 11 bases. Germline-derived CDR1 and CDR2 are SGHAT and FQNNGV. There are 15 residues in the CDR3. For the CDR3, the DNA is TGTGCCAGCAGCTCCGGGCCAGTTAACACCGGGGAGCTGTTTTTT. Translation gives CASSSGPVNTGELFF.

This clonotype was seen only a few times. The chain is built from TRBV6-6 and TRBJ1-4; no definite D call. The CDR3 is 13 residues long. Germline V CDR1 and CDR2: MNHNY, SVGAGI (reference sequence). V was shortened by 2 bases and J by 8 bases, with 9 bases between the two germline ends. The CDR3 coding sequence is TGTGCCAGCAGTTACATCCCTAGCGAAAAACTGTTTTTT. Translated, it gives CASSYIPSEKLFF.

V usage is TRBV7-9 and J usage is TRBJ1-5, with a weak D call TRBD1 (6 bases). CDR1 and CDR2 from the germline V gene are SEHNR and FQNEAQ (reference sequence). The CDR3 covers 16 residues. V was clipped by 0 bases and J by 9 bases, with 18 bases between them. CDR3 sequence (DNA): TGTGCCAGCAGCTTAGCGCTCGGGACATCCCTCTGGCCCCAGCATTTT. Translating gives CASSLALGTSLWPQHF. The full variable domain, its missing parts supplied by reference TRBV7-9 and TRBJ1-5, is DTGVSQNPRHKITKRGQNVTFRCDPISEHNRLYWYRQTLGQGPEFLTYFQNEAQLEKSRLLSDRFSAERPKGSFSTLEIQRTEQGDSAMYLCASSLALGTSLWPQHFGDGTRLSIL.

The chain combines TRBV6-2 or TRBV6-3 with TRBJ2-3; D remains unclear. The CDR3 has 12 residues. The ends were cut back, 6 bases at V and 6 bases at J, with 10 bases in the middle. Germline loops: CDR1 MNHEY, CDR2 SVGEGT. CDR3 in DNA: TGTGCCAGCAGCCTTCTTGTGGATACGCAGTATTTT. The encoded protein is CASSLLVDTQYF.